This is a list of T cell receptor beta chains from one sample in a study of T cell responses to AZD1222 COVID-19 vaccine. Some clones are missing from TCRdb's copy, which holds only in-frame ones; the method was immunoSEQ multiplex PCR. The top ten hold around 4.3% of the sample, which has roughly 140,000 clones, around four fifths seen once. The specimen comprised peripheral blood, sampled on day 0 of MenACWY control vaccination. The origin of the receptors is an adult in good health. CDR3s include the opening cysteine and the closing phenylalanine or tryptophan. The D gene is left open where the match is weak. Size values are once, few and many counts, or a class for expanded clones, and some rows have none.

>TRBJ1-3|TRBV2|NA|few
TGTGCCAGCAAGGGCGGTTCAGGGGCAGCGGGCTCTGGAAACACCATATATTTT
CASKGGSGAAGSGNTIYF
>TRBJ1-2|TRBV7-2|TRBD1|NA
TGTGCCAGCAGCTCCAGGGGGCAGAACTATGGCTACACCTTC
CASSSRGQNYGYTF
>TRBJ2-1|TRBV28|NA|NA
TGTGCCAGCAGCCGGGGGGACAGTCGAAATGAGCAGTTCTTC
CASSRGDSRNEQFF
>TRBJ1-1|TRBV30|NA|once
TGTGCCGTCGGAGGGGGAGCCGCAACTGAAGCTTTCTTT
CAVGGGAATEAFF
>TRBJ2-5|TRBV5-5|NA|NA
TGTGCCAGCAGCCCGGCTGGGGCCCTTCAAGAGACCCAGTACTTC
CASSPAGALQETQYF
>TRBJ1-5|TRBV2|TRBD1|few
TGTGCCAGCAGCTTAATCAGGGGGGTAAGCAATCAGCCCCAGCATTTT
CASSLIRGVSNQPQHF
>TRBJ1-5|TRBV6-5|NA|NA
TGTGCCAGCAGTTACGGGAGTAATCAGCCCCAGCATTTT
CASSYGSNQPQHF
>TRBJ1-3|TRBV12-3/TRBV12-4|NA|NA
TGTGCCAGCGGGGCCTCTGGAAACACCATATATTTT
CASGASGNTIYF
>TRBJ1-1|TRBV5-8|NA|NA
TGTGCCAGCAGTCCGGTAGAGAAGCAGCTGAACACTGAAGCTTTCTTT
CASSPVEKQLNTEAFF
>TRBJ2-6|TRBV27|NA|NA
TGTGCCAGCAGTTTTAGGGGCGGGACTGGGGCCAACGTCCTGACTTTC
CASSFRGGTGANVLTF
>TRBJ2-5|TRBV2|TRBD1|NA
TGTGCCAGCATTAGAGACAGGGGAGAGACCCAGTACTTC
CASIRDRGETQYF
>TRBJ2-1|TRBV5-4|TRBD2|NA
TGTGCCAGCTCCCTGGTTCGGGGGGTCGTTTACAATGAGCAGTTCTTC
CASSLVRGVVYNEQFF
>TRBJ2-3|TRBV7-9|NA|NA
TGTGCCAGCAGCTTTCGCGAAACAGATACGCAGTATTTT
CASSFRETDTQYF